One sample yielded the 20 T cell receptor beta chains listed below, sequenced in a study of blood T cell repertoires in COVID-19. The repertoire was sequenced with immunoSEQ multiplex PCR; TCRdb's copy has only in-frame clones and lacks some. The table includes 58,000 or so clones, around 78% detected once. Sequencing was done on a sample of peripheral blood. The origin of the receptors is a human donor in a cohort sampled during active COVID-19.

This clone was counted between two and nine times. V gene TRBV4-1 combines with J gene TRBJ2-7; TRBD2 matches 7 bases. The junction had 8 bases not matched to a gene; V was cut back by 1 base and J by 2 bases. CDR3 length: 16 residues. Germline lookup yields CDR1 MGHRA and CDR2 YSYEKL. CDR3 sequence (DNA): TGCGCCAGCAGCCAAGTTGGGAGGGCCCAACCCTACGAGCAGTACTTC. Encoded protein: CASSQVGRAQPYEQYF.

This chain connects TRBV28 to TRBJ2-7, with a weak D call TRBD1 (5 bases). V was clipped by 6 bases and J by 3 bases, with 9 bases between them. The V gene's germline CDR1 is MDHEN and CDR2 SYDVKM. This CDR3 is 12 amino acids long. DNA for the CDR3: TGTGCCAGCAGGGCTGACAGCTACGAGCAGTACTTC. It codes for CASRADSYEQYF.

This clone showed up just a few times. V usage is TRBV4-1 and J usage is TRBJ1-3, with D unresolved. Trimming cost V 4 bases and J 0 bases, with 10 bases left between them. Germline CDR1 is MGHRA and CDR2 is YSYEKL. The CDR3 sequence is 15 residues long. DNA of the CDR3: TGCGCCAGCAGCCCTCCGGGGTTCTCTGGAAACACCATATATTTT. It translates to CASSPPGFSGNTIYF.

This chain links TRBV5-8 with TRBJ2-7; D is perhaps TRBD2 (5 bases). Trimming cost V 4 bases and J 2 bases, with 10 bases left between them. The CDR3 loop spans 13 amino acids. Germline CDR1 and CDR2: SGHTS and YDEGEE. CDR3 sequence reads: CASSVGLTYEQYF. In nucleotides, the CDR3 is TGTGCCAGCAGCGTCGGACTTACCTACGAGCAGTACTTC.

The chain is built from TRBV5-5 and TRBJ1-1; D remains unclear. Germline loops: CDR1 SGHKS, CDR2 YYEKEE (reference sequence). The V gene lost 5 bases and the J gene lost 1 base, with 12 bases spanning the gap. The CDR3 contains 14 residues. As DNA, the CDR3 is TGTGCCAGCAGTCATTATGACTGGAACACTGAAGCTTTCTTT. Encoded protein: CASSHYDWNTEAFF.

This clone was seen only a few times. The chain uses TRBV19 and TRBJ2-1; tentative D call: TRBD2 (5 bases). The V end was cut by 3 bases, the J end by 4 bases, with 7 bases between. The germline V gene has CDR1 LNHDA and CDR2 SQIVND (reference sequence). The CDR3 has 13 amino acids. This CDR3 reads CASSMREYNEQFF. The DNA of the CDR3 is TGTGCCAGTAGTATGAGGGAGTACAATGAGCAGTTCTTC. The full variable domain, with the rest looked up from reference TRBV19 and TRBJ2-1, is DGGITQSPKYLFRKEGQNVTLSCEQNLNHDAMYWYRQDPGQGLRLIYYSQIVNDFQKGDIAEGYSVSREKKESFPLTVTSAQKNPTAFYLCASSMREYNEQFFGPGTRLTVL.

The chain links TRBV25-1 to TRBJ1-1, with D perhaps TRBD1 (6 bases). Per germline, CDR1 MGHDK and CDR2 SYGVNS. The CDR3 loop spans 14 amino acids. V was shortened by 2 bases and J by 3 bases, with 10 bases between the two germline ends. CDR3: CASSEQGLDTEAFF. The DNA for the CDR3 is TGTGCCAGCAGTGAACAGGGGTTGGACACTGAAGCTTTCTTT.

The chain joins TRBV6-5 to TRBJ1-1; TRBD1 matches 7 bases. CDR1 and CDR2 (germline): MNHEY, SVGAGI. V shed 1 base and J 5 bases; nucleotides not matched to a gene: 7. The CDR3 spans 15 residues. The DNA of the CDR3 is TGTGCCAGCAGTTACTTATACAGGGGTCGGACTGAAGCTTTCTTT. Translated, it gives CASSYLYRGRTEAFF.

The genes are TRBV27 and TRBJ1-2; TRBD1 aligns across 8 bases. CDR1 and CDR2 from the germline V gene are MNHEY and SMNVEV (reference sequence). The junction had 10 bases not matched to a gene; V was cut back by 5 bases and J by 8 bases. This CDR3 region has 14 residues. The CDR3 here is CASSLRTGFFGYTF. DNA of the CDR3: TGTGCCAGCAGTCTCCGGACAGGGTTCTTCGGCTACACCTTC.

Here the CDR3 DNA reads TGTGCCAGCAGCCACAGGACAGGGCTCAGCTCCTACGAGCAGTACTTC. It encodes CASSHRTGLSSYEQYF. The rearrangement links TRBV14 to TRBJ2-7; 8 positions match TRBD1. CDR1 and CDR2 from the germline V gene are SGHDN and FVKESK. The V segment lost 3 bases and the J segment 0 bases; nucleotides outside the gene matches: 7. This CDR3 has 16 amino acids.

The chain links TRBV27 to TRBJ2-7; weak D call: TRBD2 (7 bases). Germline CDR1 is MNHEY and CDR2 is SMNVEV (reference sequence). V lost 4 bases, J lost 5 bases, and 15 bases lay in between. CDR3 size: 14 residues. CDR3 loop: CASSSSGGGHEQYF. In nucleotides, the CDR3 is TGTGCCAGCAGTTCCTCGGGGGGCGGCCACGAGCAGTACTTC.

This clone was seen a handful of times. This chain connects TRBV27 to TRBJ2-6; the D gene is possibly TRBD1 (5 bases). Germline loops: CDR1 MNHEY, CDR2 SMNVEV (reference sequence). The CDR3 is 16 amino acids. Trimming stripped 2 bases from V and 3 bases from J, with 11 bases between. The CDR3 region is CASSLIRGIGANVLTF. CDR3 DNA: TGTGCCAGCAGTTTAATTAGGGGAATTGGGGCCAACGTCCTGACTTTC.

V is TRBV7-8 and J is TRBJ2-7; TRBD1 aligns across 8 bases. CDR3 length equals 18 residues. Looked up from germline, CDR1 is SGHVS and CDR2 is FQNEAQ. V lost 5 bases and J lost 7; bases outside the gene matches: 22. The CDR3 loop reads CASSPYSHQGAFWQEQYF. CDR3 DNA: TGTGCCAGCAGCCCCTACAGCCACCAGGGGGCGTTTTGGCAAGAGCAGTACTTC.

The chain recombines TRBV15 with TRBJ2-7; weak D call: TRBD2 (5 bases). This CDR3 is 14 amino acids long. The V gene's germline CDR1 is LNHNV and CDR2 YYDKDF (reference sequence). V lost 2 bases, J lost 4 bases, and 12 bases lay in between. CDR3 nucleotide sequence: TGTGCCACCAGCAGAAGCGGATACCTTTACGAGCAGTACTTC. Translation: CATSRSGYLYEQYF.

There are a few counts of this clone. The chain combines TRBV27 with TRBJ2-7, with 10 positions matching TRBD1. CDR1 MNHEY and CDR2 SMNVEV come from the germline V gene (reference sequence). Trimming removed 3 bases from V and 4 bases from J; junction bases left unmatched: 3. This CDR3 is built from 14 residues. CDR3: CASSFSGQGYEQYF. The CDR3 region has the DNA TGTGCCAGCAGTTTTTCGGGACAGGGGTACGAGCAGTACTTC.

This clone was seen a few times. The chain carries TRBV4-1 and TRBJ2-5; 8 bases map to TRBD2. The V gene end was trimmed by 0 bases and the J gene end by 5 bases; junction bases not matched to a gene: 5. Germline CDR1 and CDR2: MGHRA and YSYEKL. This CDR3 spans 15 amino acids. The CDR3 reads CASSQDRGGRETQYF. CDR3 DNA: TGCGCCAGCAGCCAAGATCGGGGGGGGAGGGAGACCCAGTACTTC.

In DNA form, the CDR3 reads TGTGCCAGCAGCGCGGGATTGAGCTCCTACGAGCAGTACTTC. This codes for CASSAGLSSYEQYF. The chain uses TRBV9 and TRBJ2-7; the D gene is possibly TRBD2 (5 bases). CDR1 SGDLS and CDR2 YYNGEE come from the germline V gene. V was clipped by 3 bases and J by 0 bases, with 10 bases between them. This CDR3 spans 14 amino acids.

V and J are TRBV3-1 (or the pseudogene TRBV3-2) and TRBJ2-1; 9 bases are a match to TRBD2. CDR1 and CDR2 from the germline V gene are LGHDT and YNNKEL (reference sequence). The CDR3 has 15 residues. V lost 3 bases to trimming and J lost 1 base; unmatched junction nucleotides: 1. The CDR3 here is CASSQSGRSYNEQFF. In DNA, the CDR3 is TGTGCCAGCAGCCAGAGCGGGAGGTCCTACAATGAGCAGTTCTTC.

This chain links TRBV19 with TRBJ1-1; 7 bases align to TRBD1. Germline values: CDR1 LNHDA, CDR2 SQIVND (reference sequence). After removal of 3 bases from V and 6 bases from J, the junction contained 4 bases not matched to a gene. The CDR3 consists of 13 residues. In nucleotides, the CDR3 is TGTGCCAGTAGTATCCGGGACAGCCCTGAAGCTTTCTTT. Protein sequence: CASSIRDSPEAFF. The full variable domain, with the rest looked up from reference TRBV19 and TRBJ1-1, is DGGITQSPKYLFRKEGQNVTLSCEQNLNHDAMYWYRQDPGQGLRLIYYSQIVNDFQKGDIAEGYSVSREKKESFPLTVTSAQKNPTAFYLCASSIRDSPEAFFGQGTRLTVV.

The chain carries TRBV7-9 and TRBJ1-2; TRBD1 matches 12 bases. The junction had 7 bases not matched to a gene; V was cut back by 1 base and J by 4 bases. The length of the CDR3 is 17 residues. The germline V gene has CDR1 SEHNR and CDR2 FQNEAQ (reference sequence). The CDR3 nucleotides read TGTGCCAGCAGCTTAGAAGTGGGGACAGGGGGCGGCTATGGCTACACCTTC. This gives the protein CASSLEVGTGGGYGYTF.